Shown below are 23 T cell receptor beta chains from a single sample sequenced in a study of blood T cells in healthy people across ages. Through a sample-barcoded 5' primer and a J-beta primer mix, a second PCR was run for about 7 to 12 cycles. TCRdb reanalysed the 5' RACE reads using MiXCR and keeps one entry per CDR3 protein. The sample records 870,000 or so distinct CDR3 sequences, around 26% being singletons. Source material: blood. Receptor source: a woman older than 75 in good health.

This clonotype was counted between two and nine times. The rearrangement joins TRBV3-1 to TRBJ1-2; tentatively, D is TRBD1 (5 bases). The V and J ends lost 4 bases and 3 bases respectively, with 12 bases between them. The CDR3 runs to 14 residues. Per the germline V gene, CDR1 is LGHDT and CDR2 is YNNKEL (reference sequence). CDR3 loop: CASSPGTYDYGYTF. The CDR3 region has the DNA TGTGCCAGCAGCCCTGGGACTTACGACTATGGCTACACCTTC.

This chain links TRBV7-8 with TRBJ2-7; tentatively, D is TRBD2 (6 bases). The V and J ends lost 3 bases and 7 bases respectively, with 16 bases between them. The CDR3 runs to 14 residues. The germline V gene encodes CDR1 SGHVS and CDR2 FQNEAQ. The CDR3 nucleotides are TGTGCCAGCAGCTTTGGGGGGACCCTCCTGGAGCAGTACTTC. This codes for CASSFGGTLLEQYF.

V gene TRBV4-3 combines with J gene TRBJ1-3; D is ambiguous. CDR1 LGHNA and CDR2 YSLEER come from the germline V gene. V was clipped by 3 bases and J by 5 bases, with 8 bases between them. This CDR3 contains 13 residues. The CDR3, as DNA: TGCGCCAGCAGCCATGACCGGAGAAACACCATATATTTT. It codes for CASSHDRRNTIYF.

CDR3 protein: CASITGGARDYNEQFF. In DNA form, the CDR3 reads TGTGCCAGCATCACAGGGGGGGCTAGGGATTACAATGAGCAGTTCTTC. J is TRBJ2-1 and V is TRBV11-2, with D perhaps matching TRBD1 (8 bases). The germline gives CDR1 SGHAT, CDR2 FQNNGV. V was pared by 7 bases and J by 4 bases, with 20 bases between. The CDR3 is 16 amino acids.

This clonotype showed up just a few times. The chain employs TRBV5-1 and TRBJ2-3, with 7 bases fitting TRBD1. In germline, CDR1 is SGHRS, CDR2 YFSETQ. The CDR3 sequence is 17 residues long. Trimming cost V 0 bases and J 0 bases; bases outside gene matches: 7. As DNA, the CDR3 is TGCGCCAGCAGCTTGGGCCCGACAGGGTTTAGCACAGATACGCAGTATTTT. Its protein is CASSLGPTGFSTDTQYF.

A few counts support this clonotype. CDR3 amino acids: CASSLGAGTQETQYF. Written as DNA, the CDR3 is TGTGCCAGCAGCCTTGGGGCGGGGACACAAGAGACCCAGTACTTC. The chain joins TRBV7-9 to TRBJ2-5, with D perhaps TRBD1 or TRBD2 (6 bases each). Germline CDR1 and CDR2: SEHNR and FQNEAQ (reference sequence). The CDR3 is 15 residues long. Trimming shortened V by 5 bases and J by 2 bases, and 15 bases separated the two germline ends.

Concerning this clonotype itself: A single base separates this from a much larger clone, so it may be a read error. The CDR3, as DNA: TGCAGTGCCGAGACAGGAACCCTTTCCTACGAGCAGTACTTC. It encodes CSAETGTLSYEQYF. This sequence joins TRBV20-1 and TRBJ2-7; D may be TRBD1 (6 bases). The CDR3 loop spans 14 amino acids. Germline V gene sequence: CDR1 DFQATT, CDR2 SNEGSKA (reference sequence). The V end lost 6 bases, the J end lost 1 base, and 16 bases lay between the germline ends.

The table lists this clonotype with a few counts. CDR3 nucleotide sequence: TGCGCCAGCAGCCCTACGACAGGGCCATCCTACAATGAGCAGTTCTTC. Its translation is CASSPTTGPSYNEQFF. V is TRBV5-1 and J is TRBJ2-1, with 7 bases identical to TRBD1. V shed 4 bases and J 1 base; nucleotides not matched to a gene: 8. Germline loops: CDR1 SGHRS, CDR2 YFSETQ. This CDR3 has 16 residues. The whole variable domain, filled in from reference TRBV5-1 and TRBJ2-1, reads KAGVTQTPRYLIKTRGQQVTLSCSPISGHRSVSWYQQTPGQGLQFLFEYFSETQRNKGNFPGRFSGRQFSNSRSEMNVSTLELGDSALYLCASSPTTGPSYNEQFFGPGTRLTVL.

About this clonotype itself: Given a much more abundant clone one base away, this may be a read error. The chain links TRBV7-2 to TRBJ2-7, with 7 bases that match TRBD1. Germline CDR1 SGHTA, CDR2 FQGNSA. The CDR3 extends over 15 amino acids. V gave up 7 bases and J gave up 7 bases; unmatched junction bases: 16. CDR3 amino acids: CASIVRDSSYNEQYF. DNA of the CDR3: TGTGCCAGCATCGTCCGGGACAGTTCCTACAATGAGCAGTACTTC. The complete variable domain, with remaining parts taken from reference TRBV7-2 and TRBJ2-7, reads GAGVSQSPSNKVTEKGKDVELRCDPISGHTALYWYRQSLGQGLEFLIYFQGNSAPDKSGLPSDRFSAERTGGSVSTLTIQRTQQEDSAVYLCASIVRDSSYNEQYFGPGTRLTVT.

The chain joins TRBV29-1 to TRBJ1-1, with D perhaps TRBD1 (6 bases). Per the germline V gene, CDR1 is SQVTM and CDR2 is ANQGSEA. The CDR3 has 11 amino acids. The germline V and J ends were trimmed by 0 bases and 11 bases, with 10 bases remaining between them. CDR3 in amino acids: CSVEEKGGAFF. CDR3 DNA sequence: TGCAGCGTTGAAGAGAAAGGGGGGGCTTTCTTT.

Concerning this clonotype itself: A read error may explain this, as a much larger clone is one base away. The CDR3 sequence is CASSLGTTPEQYF. DNA for the CDR3: TGTGCCAGCAGCTTGGGGACAACCCCAGAGCAGTACTTC. The V call is TRBV7-2, the J call TRBJ2-1; tentatively, D is TRBD1 (6 bases). Gene TRBJ2-7 matches the end of the DNA better, so the J call may be wrong. Germline CDR1 is SGHTA and CDR2 is FQGNSA. The CDR3 spans 13 residues.

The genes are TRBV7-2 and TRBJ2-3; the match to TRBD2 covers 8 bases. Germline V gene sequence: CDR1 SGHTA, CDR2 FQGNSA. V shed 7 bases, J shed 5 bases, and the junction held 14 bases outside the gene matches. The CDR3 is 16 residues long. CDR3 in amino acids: CASTQTRGGSIDTQYF. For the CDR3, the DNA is TGTGCCAGCACCCAGACCCGGGGGGGCTCGATAGATACGCAGTATTTT.

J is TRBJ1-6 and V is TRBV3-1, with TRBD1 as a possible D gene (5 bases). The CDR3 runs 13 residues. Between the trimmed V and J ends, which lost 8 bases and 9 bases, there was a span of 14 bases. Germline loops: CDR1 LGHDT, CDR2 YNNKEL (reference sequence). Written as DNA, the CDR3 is TGTGCCAGCGGGGACGGGAGAACTTCACCCCTCCACTTT. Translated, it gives CASGDGRTSPLHF.

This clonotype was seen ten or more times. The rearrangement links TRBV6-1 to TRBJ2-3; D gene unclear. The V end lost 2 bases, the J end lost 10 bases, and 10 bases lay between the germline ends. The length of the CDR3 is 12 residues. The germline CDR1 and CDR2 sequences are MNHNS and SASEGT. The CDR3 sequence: CASSEITIAQYF. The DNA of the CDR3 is TGTGCCAGCAGTGAAATAACTATAGCGCAGTATTTT.

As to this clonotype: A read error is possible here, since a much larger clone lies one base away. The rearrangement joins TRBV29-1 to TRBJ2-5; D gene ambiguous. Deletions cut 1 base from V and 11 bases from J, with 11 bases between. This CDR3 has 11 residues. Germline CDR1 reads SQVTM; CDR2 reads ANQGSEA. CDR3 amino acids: CSVEVYNEQYF. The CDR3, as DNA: TGCAGCGTTGAAGTCTACAATGAGCAGTACTTC.

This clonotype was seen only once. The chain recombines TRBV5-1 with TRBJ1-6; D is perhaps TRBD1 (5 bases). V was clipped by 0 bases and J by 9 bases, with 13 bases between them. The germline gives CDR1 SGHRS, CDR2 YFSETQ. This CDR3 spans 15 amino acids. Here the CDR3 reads CASSLGGADGSPLHF. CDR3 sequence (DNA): TGCGCCAGCAGCTTGGGAGGGGCAGACGGTTCACCCCTCCACTTT.

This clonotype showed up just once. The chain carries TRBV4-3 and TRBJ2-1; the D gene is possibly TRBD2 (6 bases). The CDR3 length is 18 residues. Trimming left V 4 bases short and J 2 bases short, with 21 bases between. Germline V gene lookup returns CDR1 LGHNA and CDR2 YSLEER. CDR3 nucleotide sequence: TGCGCCAGCAGCCCTAGAGTGGGGGGACCATCGGCCTACAATGAGCAGTTCTTC. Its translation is CASSPRVGGPSAYNEQFF.

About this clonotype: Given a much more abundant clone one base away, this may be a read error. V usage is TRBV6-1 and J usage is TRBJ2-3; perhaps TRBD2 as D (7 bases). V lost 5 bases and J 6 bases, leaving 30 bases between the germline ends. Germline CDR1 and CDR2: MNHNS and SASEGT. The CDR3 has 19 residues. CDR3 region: CASSLLLGGSWGGADTQYF. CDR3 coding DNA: TGTGCCAGCAGTCTCCTTCTGGGGGGCTCATGGGGGGGCGCGGATACGCAGTATTTT.

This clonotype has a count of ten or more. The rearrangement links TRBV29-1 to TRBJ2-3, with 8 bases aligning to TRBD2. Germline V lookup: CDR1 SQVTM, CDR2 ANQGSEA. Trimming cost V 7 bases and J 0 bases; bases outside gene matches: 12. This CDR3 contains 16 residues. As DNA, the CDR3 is TGCAGCGCGAAGGACCAGACTAGCGCGAGCACAGATACGCAGTATTTT. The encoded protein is CSAKDQTSASTDTQYF.

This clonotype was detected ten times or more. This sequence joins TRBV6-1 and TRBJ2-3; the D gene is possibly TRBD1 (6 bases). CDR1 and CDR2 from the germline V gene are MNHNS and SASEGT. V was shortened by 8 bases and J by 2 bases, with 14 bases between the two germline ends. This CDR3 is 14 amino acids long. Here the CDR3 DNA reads TGTGCCAGCCTCTGGGGGCCCAACACAGATACGCAGTATTTT. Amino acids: CASLWGPNTDTQYF.

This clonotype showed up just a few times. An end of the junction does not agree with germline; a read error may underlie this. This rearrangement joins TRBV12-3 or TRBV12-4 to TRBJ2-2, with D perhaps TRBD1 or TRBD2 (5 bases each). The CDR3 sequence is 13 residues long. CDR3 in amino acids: CASSFGQSGERFF. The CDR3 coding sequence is TGTGCCAGCAGTTTTGGACAATCCGGGGAGCGGTTTTTT.

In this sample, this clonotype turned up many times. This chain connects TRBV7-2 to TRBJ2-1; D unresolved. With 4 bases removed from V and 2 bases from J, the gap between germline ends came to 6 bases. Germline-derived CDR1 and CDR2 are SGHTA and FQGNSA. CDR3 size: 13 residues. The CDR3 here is CASSYGPYNEQFF. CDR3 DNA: TGTGCCAGCAGCTACGGGCCCTACAATGAGCAGTTCTTC. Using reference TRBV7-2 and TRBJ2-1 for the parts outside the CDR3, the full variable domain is GAGVSQSPSNKVTEKGKDVELRCDPISGHTALYWYRQSLGQGLEFLIYFQGNSAPDKSGLPSDRFSAERTGGSVSTLTIQRTQQEDSAVYLCASSYGPYNEQFFGPGTRLTVL.

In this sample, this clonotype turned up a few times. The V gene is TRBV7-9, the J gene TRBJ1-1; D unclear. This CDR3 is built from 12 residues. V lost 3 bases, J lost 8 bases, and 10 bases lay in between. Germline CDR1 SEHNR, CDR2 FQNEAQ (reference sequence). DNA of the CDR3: TGTGCCAGCAGCTTCGGTCTGGGAGAAGCTTTCTTT. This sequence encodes CASSFGLGEAFF.